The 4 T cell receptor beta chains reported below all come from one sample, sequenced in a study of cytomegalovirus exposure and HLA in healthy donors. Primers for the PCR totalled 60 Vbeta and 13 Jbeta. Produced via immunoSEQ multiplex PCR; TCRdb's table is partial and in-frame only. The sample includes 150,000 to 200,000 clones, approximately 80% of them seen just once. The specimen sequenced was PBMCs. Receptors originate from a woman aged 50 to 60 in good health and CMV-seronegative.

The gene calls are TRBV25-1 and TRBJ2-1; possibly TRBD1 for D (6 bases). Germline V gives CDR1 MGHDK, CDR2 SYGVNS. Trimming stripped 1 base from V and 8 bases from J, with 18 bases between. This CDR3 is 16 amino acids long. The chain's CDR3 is CASSESGGRQVDEQFF. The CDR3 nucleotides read TGTGCCAGCAGTGAATCTGGGGGACGACAGGTCGATGAGCAGTTCTTC.

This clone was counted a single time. CDR3 nucleotides: TGCGCCAGCAGCTTGTACTGGGGCGACACTGAAGCTTTCTTT. It is translated as CASSLYWGDTEAFF. The rearrangement joins TRBV5-1 to TRBJ1-1; D perhaps matches TRBD1 (5 bases). With 1 base removed from V and 3 bases from J, the gap between germline ends came to 10 bases. Germline V lookup: CDR1 SGHRS, CDR2 YFSETQ. This CDR3 spans 14 amino acids.

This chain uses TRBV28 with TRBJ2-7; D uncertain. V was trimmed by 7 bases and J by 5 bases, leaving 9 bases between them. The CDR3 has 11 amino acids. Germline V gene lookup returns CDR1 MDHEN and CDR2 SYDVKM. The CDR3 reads CASTITDEQYF. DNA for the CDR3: TGTGCCAGCACTATTACGGACGAGCAGTACTTC.

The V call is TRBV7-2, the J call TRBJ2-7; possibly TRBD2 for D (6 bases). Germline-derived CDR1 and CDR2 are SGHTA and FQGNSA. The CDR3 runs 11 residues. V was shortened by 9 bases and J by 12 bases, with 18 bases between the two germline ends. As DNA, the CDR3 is TGTGCCAGGGAGGGTGGGGTACCTCGGTACTTC. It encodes CAREGGVPRYF. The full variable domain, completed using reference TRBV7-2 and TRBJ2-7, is GAGVSQSPSNKVTEKGKDVELRCDPISGHTALYWYRQSLGQGLEFLIYFQGNSAPDKSGLPSDRFSAERTGGSVSTLTIQRTQQEDSAVYLCAREGGVPRYFGPGTRLTVT.